This note documents a single TCR beta chain sequence. Which antigen it targets is not known. Base qualities are not provided; no much larger clone lies one nucleotide away. The source of the sample is a study of response to subunit inactivated influenza vaccine (dated by TCRdb to between 2017 and 2018). With respect to the entire study: Deep quantitative profiling of the T cell receptor repertoire was used in the study to follow responses to a trivalent subunit inactivated influenza vaccine.

Overall study outcomes, separate from this receptor: The authors suggested that each seasonal influenza vaccination may recruit only a limited number of new T cells.

The junction shows trimming of 4 bases on V and 7 bases on J, plus 14 bases between the germline ends. The CDR3, cysteine through phenylalanine, is 14 amino acids long. The kept DNA is CDR3 alone, 42 bases in frame from the first base. In the germline V gene (reference sequence), CDR1 corresponds to LNHNV and CDR2 to YYDKDF. Libraries were built with RT-PCR. Instrument used: Illumina HiSeq 2500. TCRdb handled the public reads itself, with Q25 trimming in fastp and clone calling in MiXCR, and kept productive beta chains. Identical CDR3 protein sequences are pooled into one entry, listed with their most common genes and DNA. The sample table contains more than 700,000 distinct CDR3 sequences; only one count was recorded for about 20% of them. The ten largest clones take up 10% of the sample.

This receptor was identified in a man over 45 who received an inactivated influenza vaccine. Donor details come from another sample of the same person, matched by shared clones. The rearranged segments are TRBV15 and TRBJ2-1; no D segment can be confidently identified. The source was PBMCs from blood, collected around 5 days after vaccination. The CDR3 in this case is CATSIDGSWNEQFF. The DNA sequence is as follows: TGTGCCACCAGCATAGACGGGTCATGGAATGAGCAGTTCTTC.